The clone carrying this TCR beta chain has ten or more counts. This sample was taken from a study of T cells in Graves' hyperthyroidism and ophthalmopathy. Uncontrolled infection, other autoimmune disease, pregnancy and lactation each barred patients from inclusion. This CDR3 is 18 amino acids long. The V and J ends lost 6 bases and 4 bases, in that order; junction bases with no gene match: 12. In germline, CDR1 is MDHEN, CDR2 SYDVKM. What was amplified from RNA transcripts were TCR beta CDR3 regions. An initial round of RT-PCR targeting the TCR CDR3 relied on the HTBI primer set. TCRdb reanalysed the multiplex PCR reads using MiXCR and keeps one entry per CDR3 protein. The repertoire holds fewer than 750,000 distinct CDR3 sequences, with roughly 15% as singletons.

Sequenced: blood. The source is a woman aged 40 to 50 with Graves' ophthalmopathy. This chain links TRBV28 with TRBJ2-5; 15 bases match TRBD2. CDR3 residues: CASRSTGTSGRNRETQYF. DNA of the CDR3: TGTGCCAGCAGATCGACCGGGACTAGCGGGAGGAACCGAGAGACCCAGTACTTC.